This TCR beta chain was found in a study of T cell changes during pregnancy in multiple sclerosis. CDR3 length equals 15 residues. Germline loops: CDR1 SNHLY, CDR2 FYNNEI. Trimming left V 2 bases short and J 6 bases short, with 14 bases between. Profiled with immunoSEQ multiplex PCR; TCRdb holds only in-frame clones, not every one. The sample shows under 55,000 clones, approximately 94% of them seen only once. The clonotype was recovered from a female donor with multiple sclerosis, enrolled in a pregnancy study. This chain connects TRBV2 to TRBJ1-5; a weak D match, TRBD1 (5 bases). Material: CD4+ T cells from peripheral blood mononuclear cells, obtained in the third trimester of pregnancy. CDR3 sequence: CASSERGRGGQPQHF. CDR3 in DNA: TGTGCCAGCAGTGAAAGGGGTAGGGGAGGTCAGCCCCAGCATTTT.